These T cell receptor beta chains were read from a single sample in a study of blood T cell repertoires in COVID-19. Data came from immunoSEQ multiplex PCR; TCRdb stores just in-frame clones and leaves some out. This sample yields over 350,000 clones, of which about 85% are seen a single time; 1.5% to 2% belongs to the top ten. The sequenced material came from PBMCs or T cells enriched from blood (not recorded which). Every receptor here comes from a woman aged 18-29 years with acute COVID-19. Both conserved end residues are part of each CDR3. Fields, in order: V gene, clone size, J gene, D gene, CDR3 DNA, CDR3 protein. D genes are given only for firm matches. Not every row has a clone size; where given, it reads once, few, many or a size class.

v_gene: TRBV6-5
abundance: .
j_gene: TRBJ1-3
d_gene: TRBD1
CDR3nt: TGTGCCACCTGGAGGGGGCCGGGAAACACCATATATTTT
CDR3aa: CATWRGPGNTIYF

v_gene: TRBV6-5
abundance: .
j_gene: TRBJ2-7
d_gene: TRBD1
CDR3nt: TGTGCCAGCAGTTACTCACGACAGGGGGGGTTCGAGCAGTACTTC
CDR3aa: CASSYSRQGGFEQYF

v_gene: TRBV12-3/TRBV12-4
abundance: .
j_gene: TRBJ2-2
d_gene: .
CDR3nt: TGTGCCAGCAATGGGGAGCAGACCGGGGAGCTGTTTTTT
CDR3aa: CASNGEQTGELFF

v_gene: TRBV5-6
abundance: .
j_gene: TRBJ2-1
d_gene: TRBD2
CDR3nt: TGTGCCAGCAGCTTAGCTAGCGGGATCGGGCAGTTCTTC
CDR3aa: CASSLASGIGQFF

v_gene: TRBV7-9
abundance: .
j_gene: TRBJ1-4
d_gene: .
CDR3nt: TGTGCCAGCAGCACCCGGACAGAAGTGAATGAAAAACTGTTTTTT
CDR3aa: CASSTRTEVNEKLFF

v_gene: TRBV7-9
abundance: .
j_gene: TRBJ1-1
d_gene: .
CDR3nt: TGTGCCAGCAGCTTAGACTTAGGGGTTCCTGAAGCTTTCTTT
CDR3aa: CASSLDLGVPEAFF

v_gene: TRBV3-1/TRBV3-2
abundance: .
j_gene: TRBJ2-1
d_gene: TRBD2
CDR3nt: TGTGCCAGCAGCCCCGGGACTAGCGGGAATCAGAATGAGCAGTTCTTC
CDR3aa: CASSPGTSGNQNEQFF

v_gene: TRBV2
abundance: .
j_gene: TRBJ1-2
d_gene: .
CDR3nt: TGTGCCAGCAGTGAAGCAACATCAGGGTTGGAGGGCTACACCTTC
CDR3aa: CASSEATSGLEGYTF

v_gene: TRBV21-1
abundance: .
j_gene: TRBJ2-7
d_gene: .
CDR3nt: TGTGCCAGCAGGGGACTAGCGGGATATACGGTTAACGAGCAGTACTTC
CDR3aa: CASRGLAGYTVNEQYF

v_gene: TRBV7-2
abundance: .
j_gene: TRBJ2-3
d_gene: .
CDR3nt: TGTGCCAGCAGCTTAAATACGTGGAGAGATACGCAGTATTTT
CDR3aa: CASSLNTWRDTQYF

v_gene: TRBV3-1/TRBV3-2
abundance: .
j_gene: TRBJ2-1
d_gene: TRBD1
CDR3nt: TGTGCCAGCAGCGATCAACCGGGACAGGGGTACAATGAGCAGTTCTTC
CDR3aa: CASSDQPGQGYNEQFF

v_gene: TRBV7-2
abundance: .
j_gene: TRBJ2-3
d_gene: TRBD2
CDR3nt: TGTGCCAGCAGCCCCACTAGCGGGAGGACAACTAGCACAGATACGCAGTATTTT
CDR3aa: CASSPTSGRTTSTDTQYF

v_gene: TRBV7-2
abundance: .
j_gene: TRBJ2-1
d_gene: TRBD1
CDR3nt: TGTGCCAGCAGCATGGACAGGGTATGGGACAATGAGCAGTTCTTC
CDR3aa: CASSMDRVWDNEQFF

v_gene: TRBV6-6
abundance: few
j_gene: TRBJ1-1
d_gene: .
CDR3nt: TGTGCCAGCAGTCATACACCAGCGGAGCAGAACACTGAAGCTTTCTTT
CDR3aa: CASSHTPAEQNTEAFF

v_gene: TRBV5-8
abundance: once
j_gene: TRBJ2-7
d_gene: .
CDR3nt: TGTGCCAGCAGCCTTGGGGTCGGGGAGGACGAGCAGTACTTC
CDR3aa: CASSLGVGEDEQYF

v_gene: TRBV6-5
abundance: .
j_gene: TRBJ2-5
d_gene: .
CDR3nt: TGTGCCAGCAGGGCTTCTCAAGAGACCCAGTACTTC
CDR3aa: CASRASQETQYF

v_gene: TRBV5-1
abundance: .
j_gene: TRBJ2-7
d_gene: .
CDR3nt: TGCGCCAGCAGCCCATCCCTAAATTCACGGGACGAGCAGTACTTC
CDR3aa: CASSPSLNSRDEQYF

v_gene: TRBV19
abundance: once
j_gene: TRBJ1-5
d_gene: TRBD1
CDR3nt: TGTGCCAGTAGTATTGGGACAGGCAATTTGTTGGTCAATCAGCCCCAGCATTTT
CDR3aa: CASSIGTGNLLVNQPQHF

v_gene: TRBV7-2
abundance: .
j_gene: TRBJ1-2
d_gene: TRBD1
CDR3nt: TGTGCCAGCAGTCGGGACAGTAACTATGGCTACACCTTC
CDR3aa: CASSRDSNYGYTF

v_gene: TRBV11-2
abundance: few
j_gene: TRBJ1-2
d_gene: TRBD1
CDR3nt: TGTGCCAGCAGCTTAATGCCCGACAGGGAGGTGGACACCTTC
CDR3aa: CASSLMPDREVDTF

v_gene: TRBV7-2
abundance: .
j_gene: TRBJ2-5
d_gene: TRBD2
CDR3nt: TGTGCCAGCAGCCTCGGGACTAGCAAAGAGACCCAGTACTTC
CDR3aa: CASSLGTSKETQYF

v_gene: TRBV27
abundance: .
j_gene: TRBJ2-7
d_gene: .
CDR3nt: TGTGCCAGCAGTAGGACACCCTACGAGCAGTACTTC
CDR3aa: CASSRTPYEQYF

v_gene: TRBV10-3
abundance: few
j_gene: TRBJ1-5
d_gene: TRBD1
CDR3nt: TGTGCCATCAGCACCGGGACAGGTCCCTCCCAGCCCCAGCATTTT
CDR3aa: CAISTGTGPSQPQHF

v_gene: TRBV6-5
abundance: few
j_gene: TRBJ1-1
d_gene: .
CDR3nt: TGTGCCAACAAAGGGAGAGTGGGCACTGAAGCTTTCTTT
CDR3aa: CANKGRVGTEAFF

v_gene: TRBV19
abundance: .
j_gene: TRBJ2-2
d_gene: .
CDR3nt: TGTGCCAGTAGTACAAACCCCAGGGGGGAGCTGTTTTTT
CDR3aa: CASSTNPRGELFF

v_gene: TRBV6-2/TRBV6-3
abundance: .
j_gene: TRBJ2-7
d_gene: .
CDR3nt: TGTGCCAGCAGTTACTCGAGGGACACTGGTAGGCAGTACTTC
CDR3aa: CASSYSRDTGRQYF

v_gene: TRBV4-1
abundance: .
j_gene: TRBJ2-3
d_gene: TRBD1
CDR3nt: TGCGCCAGCAGCCAAGCCCTGACAGGGGCAGATACGCAGTATTTT
CDR3aa: CASSQALTGADTQYF

v_gene: TRBV6-1
abundance: once
j_gene: TRBJ1-6
d_gene: .
CDR3nt: TGTGCCAGCAGTGAAGCTACTAGGGATTCACCCCTCCACTTT
CDR3aa: CASSEATRDSPLHF

v_gene: TRBV9
abundance: .
j_gene: TRBJ2-5
d_gene: TRBD2
CDR3nt: TGTGCCAGCAGCCCGCCTAGCGGGAGGGCCTGGCAAGAGACCCAGTACTTC
CDR3aa: CASSPPSGRAWQETQYF

v_gene: TRBV7-2
abundance: .
j_gene: TRBJ2-2
d_gene: TRBD2
CDR3nt: TGTGCCAGCAGCCCGCGGGGGGACACCGGGGAGCTGTTTTTT
CDR3aa: CASSPRGDTGELFF

v_gene: TRBV7-2
abundance: once
j_gene: TRBJ2-7
d_gene: .
CDR3nt: TGTGCCAGCAGCTTGTTTACGGGCTCCTACGAGCAGTACTTC
CDR3aa: CASSLFTGSYEQYF

v_gene: TRBV7-9
abundance: .
j_gene: TRBJ2-1
d_gene: .
CDR3nt: TGTGCCAGCATCCGTAATGCCTATACCTACAATGAGCAGTTCTTC
CDR3aa: CASIRNAYTYNEQFF

v_gene: TRBV5-1
abundance: .
j_gene: TRBJ2-1
d_gene: TRBD2
CDR3nt: TGCGCCAGCAGCTTACCTAGCGGGAGTTACGATGAGCAGTTCTTC
CDR3aa: CASSLPSGSYDEQFF

v_gene: TRBV27
abundance: .
j_gene: TRBJ2-5
d_gene: .
CDR3nt: TGTGCCAGCAGTCCGAACAGGCCCCAAGAGACCCAGTACTTC
CDR3aa: CASSPNRPQETQYF

v_gene: TRBV27
abundance: .
j_gene: TRBJ1-2
d_gene: .
CDR3nt: TGTGCCAGCAGTCCCGCGGGGGGCGTCAGCTATGGCTACACCTTC
CDR3aa: CASSPAGGVSYGYTF

v_gene: TRBV9
abundance: once
j_gene: TRBJ1-5
d_gene: .
CDR3nt: TGTGCCAGCAGCGTAGGTCGAGGGGGTCAGCCCCAGCATTTT
CDR3aa: CASSVGRGGQPQHF

v_gene: TRBV5-1
abundance: .
j_gene: TRBJ2-3
d_gene: TRBD1
CDR3nt: TGCGCCAGCAGCTTAAACAGGGGGCGTGGACTAGAAGCGGCAGATACGCAGTATTTT
CDR3aa: CASSLNRGRGLEAADTQYF

v_gene: TRBV4-1
abundance: once
j_gene: TRBJ2-1
d_gene: TRBD2
CDR3nt: TGCGCCAGCAGCCCCTCTAGCGGGGGGGCCAATGAGCAGTTCTTC
CDR3aa: CASSPSSGGANEQFF

v_gene: TRBV9
abundance: once
j_gene: TRBJ2-1
d_gene: TRBD2
CDR3nt: TGTGCCAGCAGCGTAGGTGGGGGGGACTACAATGAGCAGTTCTTC
CDR3aa: CASSVGGGDYNEQFF

v_gene: TRBV6-1
abundance: .
j_gene: TRBJ1-3
d_gene: .
CDR3nt: TGTGCCAGCAGTGAACCTAGACGAGATATCTCTGGAAACACCATATATTTT
CDR3aa: CASSEPRRDISGNTIYF

v_gene: TRBV24-1
abundance: .
j_gene: TRBJ2-3
d_gene: TRBD2
CDR3nt: TGTGCCACCTCCCAAAGCAAGACTAGCGGGAGATCGGATACGCAGTATTTT
CDR3aa: CATSQSKTSGRSDTQYF